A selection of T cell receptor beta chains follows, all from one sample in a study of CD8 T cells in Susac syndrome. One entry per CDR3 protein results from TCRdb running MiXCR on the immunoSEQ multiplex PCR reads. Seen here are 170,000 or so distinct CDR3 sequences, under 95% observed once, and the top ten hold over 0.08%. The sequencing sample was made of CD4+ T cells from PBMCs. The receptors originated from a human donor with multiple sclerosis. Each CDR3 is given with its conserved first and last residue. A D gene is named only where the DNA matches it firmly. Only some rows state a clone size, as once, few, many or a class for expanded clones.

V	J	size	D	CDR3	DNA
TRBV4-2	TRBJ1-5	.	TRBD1	CASSQDPDRVNQPQHF	TGTGCCAGCAGCCAAGATCCGGACAGGGTCAATCAGCCCCAGCATTTT
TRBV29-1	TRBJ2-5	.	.	CSVGGRKETQYF	TGCAGCGTTGGGGGACGAAAAGAGACCCAGTACTTC
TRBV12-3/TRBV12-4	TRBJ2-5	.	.	CASSPGVGETQYF	TGTGCCAGCAGCCCCGGGGTTGGAGAGACCCAGTACTTC
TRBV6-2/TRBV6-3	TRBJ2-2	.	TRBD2	CASGEGLTGELFF	TGTGCCAGCGGGGAGGGCCTCACCGGGGAGCTGTTTTTT
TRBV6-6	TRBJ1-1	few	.	CASSPTNTEAFF	TGTGCCAGCAGTCCCACGAACACTGAAGCTTTCTTT
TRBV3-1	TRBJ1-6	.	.	CASSQASRYNSPLHF	TGTGCCAGCAGCCAAGCATCCAGGTATAATTCACCCCTCCACTTT
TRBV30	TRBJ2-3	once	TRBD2	CAWSSSGEDTQYF	TGTGCCTGGAGCAGTAGCGGGGAGGATACGCAGTATTTT
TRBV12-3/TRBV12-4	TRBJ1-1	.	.	CASTGTGLPNTEAFF	TGTGCCAGCACCGGTACGGGGTTGCCTAACACTGAAGCTTTCTTT
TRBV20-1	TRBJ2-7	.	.	CSAVDRSAGEQYF	TGCAGTGCCGTGGACAGATCGGCGGGAGAGCAGTACTTC
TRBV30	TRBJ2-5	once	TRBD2	CAWSGPSGVHQETQYF	TGTGCCTGGAGTGGGCCTAGCGGGGTCCACCAAGAGACCCAGTACTTC
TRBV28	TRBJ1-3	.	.	CASSLGQAYSGNTIYF	TGTGCCAGCAGTCTAGGTCAGGCGTACTCTGGAAACACCATATATTTT
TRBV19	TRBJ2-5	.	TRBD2	CASSTNREAQETQYF	TGTGCCAGTAGTACTAACCGGGAGGCCCAAGAGACCCAGTACTTC
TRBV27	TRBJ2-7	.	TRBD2	CASSLVGTSGLYEQYF	TGTGCCAGCAGTTTAGTAGGGACTAGCGGTTTATACGAGCAGTACTTC
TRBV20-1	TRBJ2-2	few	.	CSASPAGELFF	TGCAGTGCCTCACCAGCCGGGGAGCTGTTTTTT
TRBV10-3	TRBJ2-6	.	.	CAISESGGANVLTF	TGTGCCATCAGTGAGTCTGGTGGGGCCAACGTCCTGACTTTC
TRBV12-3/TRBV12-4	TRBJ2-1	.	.	CASSQDGGYSYNEQFF	TGTGCCAGCAGCCAAGATGGCGGATACTCCTACAATGAGCAGTTCTTC